Listed below are T cell receptor beta chains from one sample, sequenced in a study of T cell repertoires in cytomegalovirus infection. TCRdb reanalysed the reads using MiXCR and keeps one entry per CDR3 protein. The sample includes about 340,000 distinct CDR3 sequences, 25% to 35% of them seen just once. The antigens of these receptors remain unknown. The sequenced sample was cultured PBMCs, obtained from culture after CMV antigen stimulation. Receptors were obtained from a human donor in good health (CMV status not recorded). Some clones in this sample may be carry-over from other donors' samples. Each CDR3 is given with its conserved first and last residue. A D gene is named only where the DNA matches it firmly. Size tells how often a clone was seen (once, few, many) or the class of an expanded clone, and some rows leave it out.

TRBV11-2,-,-,TRBJ2-6,CASSPPLANVLTF,TGTGCCAGCAGCCCACCTCTGGCCAACGTCCTGACTTTC
TRBV28,TRBD1,few,TRBJ1-2,CASSLGTANSF,TGTGCCAGCAGTTTGGGGACAGCCAACTCCTTC
TRBV18,TRBD1,-,TRBJ1-5,CASSSSEGALNQPQHF,TGTGCCAGCTCCTCCTCTGAGGGGGCCCTCAATCAGCCCCAGCATTTT
TRBV20-1,TRBD2,-,TRBJ2-7,CSALRDVTSGRGEQYF,TGCAGTGCTTTGCGTGATGTTACTAGCGGGAGGGGCGAGCAGTACTTC
TRBV14,-,-,TRBJ1-6,CASSQEGWSSPLHF,TGTGCCAGCAGCCAAGAGGGGTGGAGTTCACCCCTCCACTTT
TRBV6-2/TRBV6-3,TRBD1,few,TRBJ2-6,CASSYSGWEGQGPHSGANVLTF,TGTGCCAGCAGTTACTCTGGCTGGGAAGGACAGGGTCCCCACTCTGGGGCCAACGTCCTGACTTTC
TRBV14,-,-,TRBJ2-1,CASSQAHEQFF,TGTGCCAGCAGCCAAGCCCATGAGCAGTTCTTC
TRBV27,TRBD1,-,TRBJ1-2,CASSLGTGAYGYTF,TGTGCCAGCAGTTTAGGGACAGGGGCCTATGGCTACACCTTC
TRBV19,TRBD2,-,TRBJ2-5,CASSASGGRETQYF,TGTGCCAGTAGTGCTTCGGGAGGGCGAGAGACCCAGTACTTC
TRBV7-6,-,many,TRBJ1-6,CASSYGNSPLHF,TGTGCCAGCAGCTATGGGAATTCACCCCTCCACTTT
TRBV7-6,TRBD1,-,TRBJ1-1,CASSRDSRGTEAFF,TGTGCCAGCAGCCGGGACAGCAGAGGCACTGAAGCTTTCTTT
TRBV7-6,-,few,TRBJ1-2,CASSGPSEGKYYGYTF,TGTGCCAGCAGCGGTCCCTCCGAAGGGAAATACTATGGCTACACCTTC
TRBV20-1,-,-,TRBJ2-1,CSAPPRGLYNEQFF,TGCAGTGCTCCCCCCCGGGGACTCTACAATGAGCAGTTCTTC
TRBV10-2,TRBD1,-,TRBJ1-1,CASKYGTVVTEAFF,TGCGCCAGCAAATACGGGACAGTAGTAACTGAAGCTTTCTTT
TRBV20-1,TRBD1,few,TRBJ1-1,CSAPISTGVNTEAFF,TGCAGTGCCCCAATTAGTACAGGGGTGAACACTGAAGCTTTCTTT
TRBV7-9,-,many,TRBJ2-5,CASRPPRNPPAETQYF,TGTGCCAGCAGACCACCCCGGAACCCGCCAGCGGAGACCCAGTACTTC
TRBV27,-,-,TRBJ2-3,CASSPRWGRRGDTQYF,TGTGCCAGCAGTCCCCGATGGGGGCGCCGAGGAGATACGCAGTATTTT
TRBV7-9,TRBD1,-,TRBJ2-6,CASSYSGTGERPTSGANVLTF,TGTGCCAGCAGTTATTCCGGGACAGGTGAACGACCGACCTCTGGGGCCAACGTCCTGACTTTC
TRBV7-8,TRBD2,many,TRBJ2-7,CASSLSSGGFPTYEQYF,TGTGCCAGCAGCTTATCGAGCGGGGGGTTCCCGACCTACGAGCAGTACTTC
TRBV7-8,-,few,TRBJ1-5,CASTPSPFKGSNQPQHF,TGTGCCAGCACCCCAAGCCCCTTTAAGGGCAGCAATCAGCCCCAGCATTTT
TRBV7-9,-,-,TRBJ2-7,CASSLNFDSDEQYF,TGTGCCAGCAGCCTAAACTTTGACAGCGACGAGCAGTACTTC
TRBV20-1,-,-,TRBJ2-3,CSASPLDTQYF,TGCAGTGCTAGTCCCCTCGATACGCAGTATTTT
TRBV6-2/TRBV6-3,-,-,TRBJ2-7,CASMPGGGYEQYF,TGTGCCAGCATGCCGGGCGGTGGGTACGAGCAGTACTTC
TRBV24-1,-,few,TRBJ1-5,CATSGAGNQPQHF,TGTGCCACCAGTGGGGCAGGGAATCAGCCCCAGCATTTT
TRBV6-1,-,-,TRBJ1-5,CASSGTFQEPQHF,TGTGCCAGCAGCGGCACTTTCCAAGAGCCCCAGCATTTT
TRBV6-1,TRBD1,many,TRBJ1-6,CANRGADNSPLHF,TGTGCCAACAGGGGCGCGGACAATTCACCCCTCCACTTT
TRBV11-2,-,-,TRBJ1-2,CASSLEDRNYGYTF,TGTGCCAGCAGCTTAGAAGACAGAAACTATGGCTACACCTTC
TRBV6-5,-,few,TRBJ2-7,CASSYRGSSYEQYF,TGTGCCAGCAGTTACCGGGGGAGCTCCTACGAGCAGTACTTC
TRBV20-1,-,few,TRBJ1-2,CSARASGGEWGYTF,TGCAGTGCTAGGGCCTCTGGGGGTGAATGGGGCTACACCTTC
TRBV19,-,-,TRBJ1-1,CASSIGEGTEAFF,TGTGCCAGTAGTATAGGGGAGGGCACTGAAGCTTTCTTT
TRBV7-2,TRBD2,-,TRBJ2-1,CASSPARAGGRNEQFF,TGTGCCAGCAGCCCTGCCCGGGCGGGAGGACGAAATGAGCAGTTCTTC
TRBV2,-,-,TRBJ2-1,CASSDRGNYNEQFF,TGTGCCAGCAGTGACAGGGGCAACTACAATGAGCAGTTCTTC
TRBV27,TRBD2,-,TRBJ2-5,CASSLVAGGPGETQYF,TGTGCCAGCAGTCTGGTAGCGGGGGGCCCTGGAGAGACCCAGTACTTC
TRBV12-5,TRBD2,few,TRBJ2-1,CASGSGSGGQFF,TGTGCTAGTGGTTCCGGCTCGGGAGGGCAGTTCTTC